This is a list of T cell receptor beta chains from one sample in a study of control samples from healthy donors and cancer patients. Measured with immunoSEQ multiplex PCR; TCRdb has only the in-frame clones, and not every one. The sample has about 80,000 clones, around 92% seen once; the top ten hold approximately 18%. Sample: blood. The receptor set was obtained from a man in his fifties or sixties in good health. The CDR3 runs from the conserved cysteine through the conserved F or W. Each record gives: D gene, V gene, clone size, J gene, CDR3 DNA, CDR3 protein. The D gene is left open where the match is weak. Only part of the rows carry a size: once, few, many, or a class if the clone is expanded.

.	TRBV24-1	.	TRBJ1-5	TGTGCCACCAGCCCGGCAGGGGATCAGCCCCAGCATTTT	CATSPAGDQPQHF
.	TRBV5-6	.	TRBJ1-1	TGTGCCAGCAGCTCGGGCCTTAACACTGAAGCTTTCTTT	CASSSGLNTEAFF
TRBD2	TRBV18	.	TRBJ2-3	TGTGCCAGCTCACCCGGGACTAGCGGGCTAGCCCCCCAGTATTTT	CASSPGTSGLAPQYF
TRBD1	TRBV10-1	once	TRBJ2-3	TGCGCCAGCAGTGAGGGGACAGGGCTCCATACGCAGTATTTT	CASSEGTGLHTQYF
TRBD1	TRBV27	.	TRBJ2-1	TGTGCCAGCAGTCCGACGGGACAGCGTGACAATGAGCAGTTCTTC	CASSPTGQRDNEQFF
.	TRBV30	once	TRBJ1-4	TGTGCCTGGAGCGGGACTAATGAAAAACTGTTTTTT	CAWSGTNEKLFF
TRBD1	TRBV7-2	.	TRBJ1-3	TGTGCCAGCAGCTCGCGGGACAGATCTGGAAACACCATATATTTT	CASSSRDRSGNTIYF
.	TRBV11-2	.	TRBJ1-4	TGTGCCAGCAGCCCCCCAGGCTCAACTAATGAAAAACTGTTTTTT	CASSPPGSTNEKLFF
.	TRBV6-4	.	TRBJ1-1	TGTGCCGAAGGAGACCCCACTGAAGCTTTCTTT	CAEGDPTEAFF
TRBD1	TRBV12-3/TRBV12-4	.	TRBJ1-5	TGTGCCAGCAGCCAGACAGGGGGCCTGCCCCAGCATTTT	CASSQTGGLPQHF
.	TRBV6-2/TRBV6-3	.	TRBJ2-7	TGTGCCAGCAGCCAGGACGGTAGCAAGCAGTACTTC	CASSQDGSKQYF
.	TRBV7-2	once	TRBJ2-3	TGTGCCAGCAGCCGTACCGATCGGGGGAGGGGGACAGATACGCAGTATTTT	CASSRTDRGRGTDTQYF
.	TRBV3-1/TRBV3-2	once	TRBJ2-2	TGTGCCAGCGGACGGAAAATCACCGGGGAGCTGTTTTTT	CASGRKITGELFF
.	TRBV11-2	.	TRBJ1-2	TGTGCCAGCAGCTTAGATACGCGGGGAGGGTTGAACTATGGCTACACCTTC	CASSLDTRGGLNYGYTF
.	TRBV2	.	TRBJ1-3	TGTGCCAGCAGTTCAAGCTCTGGAAACACCATATATTTT	CASSSSSGNTIYF
.	TRBV13	.	TRBJ1-1	TGTGCCAGCAGCAGACGGACAGCGACTGAAGCTTTCTTT	CASSRRTATEAFF
.	TRBV24-1	.	TRBJ1-5	TGTGCCACCAGCCTGGGAGGGAATCACCCCCAGCATTTT	CATSLGGNHPQHF
.	TRBV12-5	.	TRBJ1-1	TGTGCTAGTGGTTTGGACACTATAACTGAAGCTTTCTTT	CASGLDTITEAFF
.	TRBV7-9	.	TRBJ2-7	TGTGCCAGCAGCCCCCACGGGGCTTCTTTCTACGAGCAGTACTTC	CASSPHGASFYEQYF
.	TRBV5-8	.	TRBJ2-6	TGTGCCAGCAGCTTAGGGCCTGGGGCCAACGTCCTGACTTTC	CASSLGPGANVLTF
.	TRBV3-1/TRBV3-2	.	TRBJ1-2	TGTGCCAGCAGCCCCCAAGCGGGTCATGGCTACACCTTC	CASSPQAGHGYTF
.	TRBV14	.	TRBJ1-1	TGTGCCAGCAGCAGGGCCGGAATTGTCACTGAAGCTTTCTTT	CASSRAGIVTEAFF
.	TRBV19	.	TRBJ2-5	TGTGCCAGTAGTATAATTGGGGGGGCCCGGGAGACCCAGTACTTC	CASSIIGGARETQYF
.	TRBV5-6	.	TRBJ1-1	TGTGCCAGCAGCTTGTACCAGGTGAACACTGAAGCTTTCTTT	CASSLYQVNTEAFF
.	TRBV6-6	.	TRBJ2-5	TGTGCCAGCGGCAGACTAGAATCGGGTCAAGAGACCCAGTACTTC	CASGRLESGQETQYF
.	TRBV19	.	TRBJ1-3	TGTGCCAGTAGTGATGGCTTCTCTGGAAACACCATATATTTT	CASSDGFSGNTIYF
.	TRBV19	.	TRBJ2-7	TGTGCCAGTACGGAGAGGGCAGGACTCTCCTACGAGCAGTACTTC	CASTERAGLSYEQYF
.	TRBV20-1	.	TRBJ1-4	TGCAGTGCTAGGTTAAATGAAAAACTGTTTTTT	CSARLNEKLFF
.	TRBV5-1	.	TRBJ1-1	TGCGCCAGCAGCTTGGGCAGTCTGAACACTGAAGCTTTCTTT	CASSLGSLNTEAFF
.	TRBV5-4	few	TRBJ1-6	TGTGCCAGCACCGTACACGGTAATTCACCCCTCCACTTT	CASTVHGNSPLHF
.	TRBV30	.	TRBJ2-7	TGTGCCTGGAGTTTAGGGACTCCCCATTGGGAGCAGTACTTC	CAWSLGTPHWEQYF
.	TRBV19	.	TRBJ1-5	TGTGCCAGTACAAAAAGGGGGGAAGGGAATCAGCCCCAGCATTTT	CASTKRGEGNQPQHF
.	TRBV24-1	.	TRBJ1-5	TGTGCCACCAGTGATCGAGCAGGGCCCCAGCATTTT	CATSDRAGPQHF
TRBD1	TRBV18	.	TRBJ1-3	TGTGCCAGCTCACCAGGGACAGGGGCTGGAAACACCATATATTTT	CASSPGTGAGNTIYF
TRBD2	TRBV7-8	.	TRBJ2-7	TGTGCCAGCAGCGTAGGTGTAGCGGGGGCCAGCCACGAGCAGTACTTC	CASSVGVAGASHEQYF
TRBD1	TRBV6-1	.	TRBJ1-5	TGTGCCAGCAGTGGGATCCTCTGGACAGGGAATAATCAGCCCCAGCATTTT	CASSGILWTGNNQPQHF
.	TRBV3-1/TRBV3-2	once	TRBJ2-1	TGTGCCAGCAGCCCCCCAGCGAGCCCCTACAATGAGCAGTTCTTC	CASSPPASPYNEQFF